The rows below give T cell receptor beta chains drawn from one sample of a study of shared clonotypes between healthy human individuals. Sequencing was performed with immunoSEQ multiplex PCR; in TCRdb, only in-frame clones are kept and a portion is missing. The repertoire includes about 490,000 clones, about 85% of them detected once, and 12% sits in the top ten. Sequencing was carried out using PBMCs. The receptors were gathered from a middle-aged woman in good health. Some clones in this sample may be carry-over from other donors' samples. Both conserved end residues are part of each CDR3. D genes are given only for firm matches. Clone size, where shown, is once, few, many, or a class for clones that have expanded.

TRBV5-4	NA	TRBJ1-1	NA	CASSLVRDTEAFF	TGTGCCAGCAGCTTGGTCAGGGACACTGAAGCTTTCTTT
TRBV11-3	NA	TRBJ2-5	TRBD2	CASSQGTSGDEETQYF	TGTGCCAGCAGCCAAGGGACTAGCGGGGATGAAGAGACCCAGTACTTC
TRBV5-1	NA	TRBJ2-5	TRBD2	CASSAGLDLEETQYF	TGCGCCAGCAGCGCCGGACTAGACCTCGAGGAGACCCAGTACTTC
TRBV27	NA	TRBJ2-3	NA	CASSFSGHSSTDTQYF	TGTGCCAGCAGTTTTTCCGGACATTCAAGCACAGATACGCAGTATTTT
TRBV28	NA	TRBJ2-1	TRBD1	CASSQILGTGDNEQFF	TGTGCCAGCAGCCAAATACTCGGGACAGGGGACAATGAGCAGTTCTTC
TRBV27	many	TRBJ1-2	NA	CASKGVAPWGGYTF	TGTGCCAGCAAAGGGGTGGCGCCGTGGGGTGGCTACACCTTC
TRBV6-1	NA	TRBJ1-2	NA	CASSPDRVGYTF	TGTGCCAGCAGCCCGGATAGGGTAGGCTACACCTTC
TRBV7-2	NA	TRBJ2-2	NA	CASSFPPTGELFF	TGTGCCAGCAGCTTTCCCCCCACCGGGGAGCTGTTTTTT
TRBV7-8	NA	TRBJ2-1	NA	CASRPPFRDLRYNEQFF	TGTGCCAGCAGACCACCATTCCGGGACTTGAGATACAATGAGCAGTTCTTC
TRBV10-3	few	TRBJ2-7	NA	CAILGVPTYEQYF	TGTGCCATCCTAGGGGTTCCGACCTACGAGCAGTACTTC
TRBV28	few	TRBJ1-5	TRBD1	CASSSPTGGSQPQHF	TGTGCCAGCAGCTCCCCGACAGGGGGCAGTCAGCCCCAGCATTTT
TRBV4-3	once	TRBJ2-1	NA	CASSQSGASYNEQFF	TGCGCCAGCAGCCAAAGCGGTGCCTCCTACAATGAGCAGTTCTTC
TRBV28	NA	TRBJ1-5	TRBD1	CASSGTANSNQPQHF	TGTGCCAGCAGCGGGACAGCTAATAGCAATCAGCCCCAGCATTTT
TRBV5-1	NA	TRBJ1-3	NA	CASSLEGGTGNTIYF	TGCGCCAGCAGCTTGGAGGGGGGCACAGGAAACACCATATATTTT
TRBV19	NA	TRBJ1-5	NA	CASSPGVTQPQHF	TGTGCCAGTAGTCCGGGAGTTACGCAGCCCCAGCATTTT
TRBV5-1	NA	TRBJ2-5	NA	CASSARRGFQGTQYF	TGCGCCAGCAGCGCCAGACGAGGCTTTCAAGGGACCCAGTACTTC
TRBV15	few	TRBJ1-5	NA	CATNTDRPSNQPQHF	TGTGCCACCAACACGGACAGACCGAGCAATCAGCCCCAGCATTTT
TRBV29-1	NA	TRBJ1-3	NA	CSVAPAGPGNTIYF	TGCAGCGTTGCACCTGCAGGGCCTGGAAACACCATATATTTT
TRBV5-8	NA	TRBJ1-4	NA	CASSFTGPEKLFF	TGTGCCAGCAGTTTTACAGGGCCCGAAAAACTGTTTTTT
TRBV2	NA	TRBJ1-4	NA	CASSGTGEKLFF	TGTGCCAGTAGTGGTACGGGTGAAAAACTGTTTTTT
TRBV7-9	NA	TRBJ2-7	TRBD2	CASSLAPGTKDYEQYF	TGTGCCAGCAGCTTAGCGCCCGGGACTAAGGACTACGAGCAGTACTTC
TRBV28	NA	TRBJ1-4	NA	CASSLPLATNEKLFF	TGTGCCAGCAGTTTACCCTTGGCAACTAATGAAAAACTGTTTTTT
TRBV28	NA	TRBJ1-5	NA	CASRTTGFSNQPQHF	TGTGCCAGCAGAACGACAGGTTTTAGCAATCAGCCCCAGCATTTT
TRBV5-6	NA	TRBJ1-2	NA	CASSPSTNYGYTF	TGTGCCAGCAGCCCTAGTACCAACTATGGCTACACCTTC
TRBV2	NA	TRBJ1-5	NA	CASSPDRGQPQHF	TGTGCCAGCAGCCCGGACAGAGGGCAGCCCCAGCATTTT
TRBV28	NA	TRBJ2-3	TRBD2	CASSSCRGGGTDTQYF	TGTGCCAGCAGTTCATGTCGCGGGGGGGGCACAGATACGCAGTATTTT
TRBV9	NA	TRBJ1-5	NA	CASSPTGFQPQHF	TGTGCCAGCAGCCCCACAGGGTTCCAGCCCCAGCATTTT
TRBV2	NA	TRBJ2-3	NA	CASSELLDTDTQYF	TGTGCCAGCAGTGAATTGCTAGACACAGATACGCAGTATTTT
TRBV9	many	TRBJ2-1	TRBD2	CASSVGSGGRVLYNEQFF	TGTGCCAGCAGCGTAGGGAGTGGCGGGAGAGTTCTCTACAATGAGCAGTTCTTC
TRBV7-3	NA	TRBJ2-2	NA	CASSDSVAGGELFF	TGTGCCAGCAGTGACAGCGTCGCAGGCGGGGAGCTGTTTTTT
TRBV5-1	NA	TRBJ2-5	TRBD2	CASSGAGQETQYF	TGCGCCAGCAGCGGAGCGGGGCAAGAGACCCAGTACTTC
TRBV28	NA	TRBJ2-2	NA	CASSFSDWNTGELFF	TGTGCCAGCAGTTTCTCGGACTGGAACACCGGGGAGCTGTTTTTT
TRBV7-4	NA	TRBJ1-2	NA	CASSEARKTYGYTF	TGTGCCAGCAGCGAGGCTCGAAAGACCTATGGCTACACCTTC
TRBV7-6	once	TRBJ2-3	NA	CASSPRDQSTDTQYF	TGTGCCAGCAGCCCGAGGGACCAGAGCACAGATACGCAGTATTTT
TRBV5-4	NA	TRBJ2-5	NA	CASSHPSQETQYF	TGTGCCAGCAGCCATCCTAGCCAAGAGACCCAGTACTTC
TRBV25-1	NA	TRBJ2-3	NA	CASSSRGTDTQYF	TGTGCCAGCAGTTCCAGGGGCACAGATACGCAGTATTTT
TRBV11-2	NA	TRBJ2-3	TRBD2	CASSDRRGGLAGVADTQYF	TGTGCCAGCAGCGACAGAAGGGGAGGACTAGCGGGAGTGGCAGATACGCAGTATTTT
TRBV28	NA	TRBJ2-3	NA	CASSQGRGTDTQYF	TGTGCCAGCAGCCAGGGGCGGGGGACAGATACGCAGTATTTT
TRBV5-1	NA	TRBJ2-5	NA	CASSLAPTEETQYF	TGCGCCAGCAGCTTGGCCCCAACGGAAGAGACCCAGTACTTC
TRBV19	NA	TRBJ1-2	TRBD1	CASGDRGGGYTF	TGTGCCAGCGGGGACAGGGGGGGCGGCTACACCTTC
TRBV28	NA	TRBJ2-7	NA	CASSLPAPREQYF	TGTGCCAGCAGTCTCCCAGCCCCTAGGGAGCAGTACTTC
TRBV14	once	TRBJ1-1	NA	CASSRFGAWTEAFF	TGTGCCAGCAGCCGCTTCGGGGCCTGGACTGAAGCTTTCTTT
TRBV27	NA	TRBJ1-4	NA	CASPPGGRDNEKLFF	TGTGCCAGCCCCCCCGGTGGCAGAGATAATGAAAAACTGTTTTTT
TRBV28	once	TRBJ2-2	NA	CASGPRTGELFF	TGTGCCAGCGGACCCAGAACCGGGGAGCTGTTTTTT
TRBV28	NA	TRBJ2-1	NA	CASGTRSYNEQFF	TGTGCCAGCGGGACCCGCTCCTACAATGAGCAGTTCTTC
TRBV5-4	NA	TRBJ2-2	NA	CASSLGAPGSTGELFF	TGTGCCAGCAGCTTAGGGGCCCCGGGATCCACCGGGGAGCTGTTTTTT
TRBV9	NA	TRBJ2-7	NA	CASSVGTGVGEQYF	TGTGCCAGCAGCGTAGGAACCGGGGTAGGGGAGCAGTACTTC
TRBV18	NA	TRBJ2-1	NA	CASSPETAYNEQFF	TGTGCCAGCTCACCAGAGACAGCCTACAATGAGCAGTTCTTC
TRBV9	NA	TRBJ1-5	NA	CASSVSGSSNQPQHF	TGTGCCAGCAGCGTAAGCGGCAGCTCTAATCAGCCCCAGCATTTT
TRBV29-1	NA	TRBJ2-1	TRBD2	CSVDRSGSSYNEQFF	TGCAGCGTTGACAGAAGCGGGAGCTCCTACAATGAGCAGTTCTTC